These T cell receptor beta chains were read from a single sample in a study of cytomegalovirus exposure and HLA in healthy donors. Clones were read by immunoSEQ multiplex PCR, and TCRdb kept only the in-frame ones, dropping some. The data show 150,000 or so clones, 73% seen once. Sequenced sample: PBMCs. These receptors were taken from a woman in her late teens or twenties in good health and CMV-seronegative. Each CDR3 is given with its conserved first and last residue. D genes are given only for firm matches. Clone size is not always given. Where it is, it says once, few, many or a class for expanded clones.

v_gene	d_gene	j_gene	abundance	CDR3nt	CDR3aa
TRBV28	NA	TRBJ1-2	NA	TGTGCCAGCAGCCAGGGTGGGGGGGGCTCAGGCTATGGCTACACCTTC	CASSQGGGGSGYGYTF
TRBV27	TRBD1	TRBJ1-4	NA	TGTGCCAGCAGTACCGGGACAGGGGGTGCTAATGAAAAACTGTTTTTT	CASSTGTGGANEKLFF
TRBV18	TRBD1	TRBJ1-1	NA	TGTGCCAGCTCCGAGACAGGGGGTTACACTGAAGCTTTCTTT	CASSETGGYTEAFF
TRBV5-4	NA	TRBJ1-2	few	TGTGCCAGCAGCTTGGACAGCCTTTCCTATGGCTACACCTTC	CASSLDSLSYGYTF
TRBV10-3	NA	TRBJ2-2	NA	TGTGCCATCAGTGAGTCAGGCGGGAACACCGGGGAGCTGTTTTTT	CAISESGGNTGELFF
TRBV28	TRBD1	TRBJ1-1	NA	TGTGCCAGCAGTCCGGGACAGGGGCCTAATGAAGCTTTCTTT	CASSPGQGPNEAFF
TRBV10-2	TRBD1	TRBJ1-2	few	TGCGCCAGCAGCTTAAGGACAGGGGATGGCTACACCTTC	CASSLRTGDGYTF
TRBV7-8	TRBD1	TRBJ2-5	NA	TGTGCCAGCAGCGAAACCGCAGGGGGCTTCGGGCAAGAGACCCAGTACTTC	CASSETAGGFGQETQYF
TRBV11-2	NA	TRBJ1-4	few	TGTGCCAGCAGCCCCCTGCGGGGTACGACTAATGAAAAACTGTTTTTT	CASSPLRGTTNEKLFF
TRBV19	NA	TRBJ1-6	once	TGTGCCAGTAAAGGTCATAGGCGGGGGGCTTCAGACTCACCCCTCCACTTT	CASKGHRRGASDSPLHF
TRBV2	NA	TRBJ1-1	NA	TGTGCCGGCCCAGGGGCTAATAGGAACACTGAAGCTTTCTTT	CAGPGANRNTEAFF
TRBV7-2	TRBD1	TRBJ2-7	NA	TGTGCCAGCAGCCCAGCCGGGACAGCCAAATCTTACGAGCAGTACTTC	CASSPAGTAKSYEQYF
TRBV5-1	NA	TRBJ1-2	NA	TGCGCCAGCAGGTCGGACATGGACTATGGCTACACCTTC	CASRSDMDYGYTF
TRBV28	TRBD1	TRBJ2-5	NA	TGTGCCAGCAGTCCTACCTTCGTGGCAGGGGGCGCCTATGAGACCCAGTACTTC	CASSPTFVAGGAYETQYF
TRBV5-6	TRBD1	TRBJ1-1	NA	TGTGCCAGCAGCTCCGCAGGGGGCGCCGGCACTGAAGCTTTCTTT	CASSSAGGAGTEAFF
TRBV19	NA	TRBJ1-5	NA	TGTGCCAGTAGTGACAGCTTTAATCAGCCCCAGCATTTT	CASSDSFNQPQHF
TRBV2	NA	TRBJ2-3	NA	TGTGCCAGCATCCGGGAGTACACAGATACGCAGTATTTT	CASIREYTDTQYF
TRBV7-2	NA	TRBJ2-5	NA	TGTGCCAGCAGCTTAGCAGGCAGGGCAGGCGAGACCCAGTACTTC	CASSLAGRAGETQYF
TRBV6-6	TRBD1	TRBJ1-1	few	TGTGCCAGCAGATCGGGACAGACCATGAACACTGAAGCTTTCTTT	CASRSGQTMNTEAFF
TRBV28	TRBD1	TRBJ2-6	NA	TGTGCCAGTCGCCAATTCGGAATCGGACAGGGGGCGCGAGGGGCCAACGTCCTGACTTTC	CASRQFGIGQGARGANVLTF
TRBV7-9	TRBD1	TRBJ1-3	few	TGTGCCAGCAGCGCCGGACAGGGGGCTTCTGGAAACACCATATATTTT	CASSAGQGASGNTIYF
TRBV19	TRBD1	TRBJ1-1	NA	TGTGCCAGTAGTCCAGGGGGGAACACTGAAGCTTTCTTT	CASSPGGNTEAFF